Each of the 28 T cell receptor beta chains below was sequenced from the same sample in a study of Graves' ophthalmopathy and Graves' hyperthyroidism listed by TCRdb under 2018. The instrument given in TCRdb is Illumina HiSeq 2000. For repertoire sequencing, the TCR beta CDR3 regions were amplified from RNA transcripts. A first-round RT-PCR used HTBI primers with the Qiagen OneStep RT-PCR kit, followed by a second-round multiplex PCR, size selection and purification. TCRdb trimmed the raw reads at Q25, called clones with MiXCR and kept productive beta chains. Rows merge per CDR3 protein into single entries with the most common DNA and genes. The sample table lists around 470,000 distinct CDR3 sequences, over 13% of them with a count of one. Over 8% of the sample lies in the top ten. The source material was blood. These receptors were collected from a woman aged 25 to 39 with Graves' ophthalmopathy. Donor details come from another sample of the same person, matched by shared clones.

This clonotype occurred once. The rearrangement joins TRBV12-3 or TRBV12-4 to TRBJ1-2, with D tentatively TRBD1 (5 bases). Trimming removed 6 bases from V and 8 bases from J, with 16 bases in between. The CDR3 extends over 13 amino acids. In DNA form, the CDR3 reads TGTGCCAGCAGCTGGGGGGACGGGCAAGGCTACACCTTC. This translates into CASSWGDGQGYTF.

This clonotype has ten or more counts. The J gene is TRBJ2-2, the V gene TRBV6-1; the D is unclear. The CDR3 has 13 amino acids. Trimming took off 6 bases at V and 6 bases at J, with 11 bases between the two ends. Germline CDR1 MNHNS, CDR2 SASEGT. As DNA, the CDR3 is TGTGCCAGCAGCCCAACCCGCGCCGGGGAGCTGTTTTTT. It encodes CASSPTRAGELFF.

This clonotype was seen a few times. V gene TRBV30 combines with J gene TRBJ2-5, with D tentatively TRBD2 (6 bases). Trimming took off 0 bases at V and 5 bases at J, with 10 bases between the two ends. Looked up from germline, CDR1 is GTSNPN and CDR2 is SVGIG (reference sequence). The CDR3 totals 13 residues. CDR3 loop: CAWSVSSAETQYF. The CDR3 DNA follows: TGTGCCTGGAGTGTATCTAGCGCCGAGACCCAGTACTTC.

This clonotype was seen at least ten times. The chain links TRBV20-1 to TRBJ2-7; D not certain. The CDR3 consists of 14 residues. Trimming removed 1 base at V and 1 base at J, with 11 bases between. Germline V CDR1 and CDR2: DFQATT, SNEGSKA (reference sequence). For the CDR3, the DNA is TGCAGTGCTAGAGGACTTCCAATTTCCTACGAGCAGTACTTC. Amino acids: CSARGLPISYEQYF.

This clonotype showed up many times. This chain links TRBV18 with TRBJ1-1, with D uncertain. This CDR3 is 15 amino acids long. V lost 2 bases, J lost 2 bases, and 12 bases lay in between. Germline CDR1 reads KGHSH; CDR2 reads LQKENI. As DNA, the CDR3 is TGTGCCAGCTCACCAAGGGCAGGCGTCAACACTGAAGCTTTCTTT. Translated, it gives CASSPRAGVNTEAFF.

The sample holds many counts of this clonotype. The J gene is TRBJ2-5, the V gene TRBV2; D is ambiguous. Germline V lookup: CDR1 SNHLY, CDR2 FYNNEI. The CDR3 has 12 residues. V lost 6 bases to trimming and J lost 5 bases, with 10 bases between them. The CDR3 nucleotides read TGTGCCAGCAGGAGAATGGGTGAGACCCAGTACTTC. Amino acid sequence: CASRRMGETQYF.

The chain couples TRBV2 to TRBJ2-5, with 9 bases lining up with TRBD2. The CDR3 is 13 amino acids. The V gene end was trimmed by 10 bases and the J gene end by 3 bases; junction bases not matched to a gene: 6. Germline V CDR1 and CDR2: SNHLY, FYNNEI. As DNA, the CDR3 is TGTGCCATCAAGACTAGCGGAAAAGAGACCCAGTACTTC. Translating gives CAIKTSGKETQYF.

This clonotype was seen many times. The CDR3 protein is CASSSRGPRTTGELFF. Here the CDR3 DNA reads TGTGCCAGTAGTTCCCGGGGACCGAGGACTACCGGGGAGCTGTTTTTT. This chain connects TRBV19 to TRBJ2-2; D is tentatively TRBD1 or TRBD2 (5 bases each). This CDR3 is built from 16 residues. Germline V gene data show CDR1 as LNHDA and CDR2 as SQIVND (reference sequence). Trimming left V 5 bases short and J 5 bases short, with 18 bases between.

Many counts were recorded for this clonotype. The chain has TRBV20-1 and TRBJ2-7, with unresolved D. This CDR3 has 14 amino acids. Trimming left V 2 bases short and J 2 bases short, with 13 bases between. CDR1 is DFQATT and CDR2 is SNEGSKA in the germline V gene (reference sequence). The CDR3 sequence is CSARQDRRPYEQYF. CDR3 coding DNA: TGCAGTGCTAGACAGGACCGGAGACCCTACGAGCAGTACTTC.

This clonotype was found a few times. The CDR3 region is CASQSGTGELFF. The CDR3 nucleotides read TGTGCCAGCCAAAGTGGTACCGGGGAGCTGTTTTTT. The rearrangement joins TRBV6-2 or TRBV6-3 to TRBJ2-2; D is uncertain. V was shortened by 8 bases and J by 5 bases, with 9 bases between the two germline ends. The CDR3 has 12 amino acids. Germline CDR1 MNHEY, CDR2 SVGEGT.

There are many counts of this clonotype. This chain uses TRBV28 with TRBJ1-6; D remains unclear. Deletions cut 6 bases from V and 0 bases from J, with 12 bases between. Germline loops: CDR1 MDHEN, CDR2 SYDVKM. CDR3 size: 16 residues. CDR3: CASSPRGSSYNSPLHF. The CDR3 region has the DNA TGTGCCAGCAGCCCCCGTGGGAGCTCCTATAATTCACCCCTCCACTTT.

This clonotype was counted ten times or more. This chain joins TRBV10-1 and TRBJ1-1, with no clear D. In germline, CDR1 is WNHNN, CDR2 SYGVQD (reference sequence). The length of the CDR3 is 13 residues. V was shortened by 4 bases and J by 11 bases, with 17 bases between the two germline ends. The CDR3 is CASSVPVTGYAFF. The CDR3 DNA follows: TGCGCCAGCAGTGTTCCTGTCACGGGGTACGCTTTCTTT.

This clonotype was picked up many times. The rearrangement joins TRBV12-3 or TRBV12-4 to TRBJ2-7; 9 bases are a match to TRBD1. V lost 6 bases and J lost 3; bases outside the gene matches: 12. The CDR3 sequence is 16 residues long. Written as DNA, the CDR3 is TGTGCCAGCAGCGAGATCACAGGGGGCCCCCTCTACGAGCAGTACTTC. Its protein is CASSEITGGPLYEQYF.

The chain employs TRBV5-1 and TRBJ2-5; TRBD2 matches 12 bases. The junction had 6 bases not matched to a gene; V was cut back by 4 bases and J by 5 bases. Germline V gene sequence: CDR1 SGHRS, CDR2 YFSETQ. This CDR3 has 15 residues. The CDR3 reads CASSPWTSGKETQYF. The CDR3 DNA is TGCGCCAGCAGCCCGTGGACTAGCGGGAAGGAGACCCAGTACTTC.

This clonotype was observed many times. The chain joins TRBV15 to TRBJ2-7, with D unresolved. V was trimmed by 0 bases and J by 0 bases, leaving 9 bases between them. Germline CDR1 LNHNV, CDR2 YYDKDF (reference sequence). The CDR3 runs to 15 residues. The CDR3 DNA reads TGTGCCACCAGCAGAGATAAGGGTAGCTCCTACGAGCAGTACTTC. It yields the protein CATSRDKGSSYEQYF.

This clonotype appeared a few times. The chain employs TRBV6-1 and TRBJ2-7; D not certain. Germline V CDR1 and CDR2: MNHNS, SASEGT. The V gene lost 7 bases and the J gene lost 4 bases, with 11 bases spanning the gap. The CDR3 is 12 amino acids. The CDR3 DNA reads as TGTGCCAGCACAGGTGGGGTGTACGAGCAGTACTTC. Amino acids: CASTGGVYEQYF.

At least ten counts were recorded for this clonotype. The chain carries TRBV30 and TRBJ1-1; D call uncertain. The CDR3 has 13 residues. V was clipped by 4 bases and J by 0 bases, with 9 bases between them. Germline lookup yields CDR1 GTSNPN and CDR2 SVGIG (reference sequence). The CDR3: CAWTATMNTEAFF. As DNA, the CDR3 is TGTGCCTGGACAGCGACCATGAACACTGAAGCTTTCTTT.

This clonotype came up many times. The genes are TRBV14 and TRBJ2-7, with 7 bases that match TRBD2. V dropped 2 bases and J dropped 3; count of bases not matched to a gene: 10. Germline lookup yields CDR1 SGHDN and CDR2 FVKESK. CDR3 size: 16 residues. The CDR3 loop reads CASSQLRTRQIYEQYF. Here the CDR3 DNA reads TGTGCCAGCAGCCAACTACGGACTAGGCAAATCTACGAGCAGTACTTC.

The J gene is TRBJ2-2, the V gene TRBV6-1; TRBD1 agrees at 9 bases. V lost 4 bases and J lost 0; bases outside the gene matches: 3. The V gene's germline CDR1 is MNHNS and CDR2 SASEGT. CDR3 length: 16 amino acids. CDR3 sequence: CASSGGQGTNTGELFF. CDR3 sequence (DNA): TGTGCCAGCAGTGGGGGACAGGGCACGAACACCGGGGAGCTGTTTTTT.

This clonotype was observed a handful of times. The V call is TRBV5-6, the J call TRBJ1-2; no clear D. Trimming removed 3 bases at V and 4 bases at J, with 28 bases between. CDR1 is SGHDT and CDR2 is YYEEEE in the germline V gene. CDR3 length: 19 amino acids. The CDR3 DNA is TGTGCCAGCAGCTCGCGCGGAGGGCGGGGTTCGGTGCAGAGCTATGGCTACACCTTC. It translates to CASSSRGGRGSVQSYGYTF.

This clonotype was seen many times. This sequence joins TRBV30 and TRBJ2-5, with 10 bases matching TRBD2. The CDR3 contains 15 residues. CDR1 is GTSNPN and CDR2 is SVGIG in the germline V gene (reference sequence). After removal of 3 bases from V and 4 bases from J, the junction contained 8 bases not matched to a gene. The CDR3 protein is CAWRSGRARGETQYF. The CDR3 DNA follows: TGTGCCTGGAGGAGCGGGAGGGCCAGGGGAGAGACCCAGTACTTC.

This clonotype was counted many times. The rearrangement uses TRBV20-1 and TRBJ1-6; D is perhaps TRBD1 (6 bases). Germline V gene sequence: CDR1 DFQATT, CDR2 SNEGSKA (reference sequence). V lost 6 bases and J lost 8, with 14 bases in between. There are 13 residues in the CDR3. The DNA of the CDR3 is TGCAGTGCCCAGCCGGGGGGGCATTCACCCCTCCACTTT. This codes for CSAQPGGHSPLHF.

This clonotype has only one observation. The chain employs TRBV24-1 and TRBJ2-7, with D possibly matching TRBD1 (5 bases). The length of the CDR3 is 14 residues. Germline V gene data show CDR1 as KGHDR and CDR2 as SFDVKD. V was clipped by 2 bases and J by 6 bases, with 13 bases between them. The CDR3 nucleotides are TGTGCCACCAGTGATTCACAGGTAGGCGGCGAGCAGTACTTC. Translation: CATSDSQVGGEQYF.

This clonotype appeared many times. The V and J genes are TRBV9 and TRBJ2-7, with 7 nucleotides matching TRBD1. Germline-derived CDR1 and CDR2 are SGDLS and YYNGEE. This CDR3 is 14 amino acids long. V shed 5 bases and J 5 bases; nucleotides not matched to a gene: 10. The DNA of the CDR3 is TGTGCCAGCAGTAAATACGACAGGGACGACGAGCAGTACTTC. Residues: CASSKYDRDDEQYF.

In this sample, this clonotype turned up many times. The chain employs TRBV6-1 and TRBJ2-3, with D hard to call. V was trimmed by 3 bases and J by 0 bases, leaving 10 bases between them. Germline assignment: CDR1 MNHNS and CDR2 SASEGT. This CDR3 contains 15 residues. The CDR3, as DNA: TGTGCCAGCAGTGATCGCGGCAGGAGCACAGATACGCAGTATTTT. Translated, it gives CASSDRGRSTDTQYF.

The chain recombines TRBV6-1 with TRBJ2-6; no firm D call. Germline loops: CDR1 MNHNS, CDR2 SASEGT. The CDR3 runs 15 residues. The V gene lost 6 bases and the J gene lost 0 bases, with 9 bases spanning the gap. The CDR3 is CASSLAHSGANVLTF. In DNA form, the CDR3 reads TGTGCCAGCAGCCTTGCCCACTCTGGGGCCAACGTCCTGACTTTC.

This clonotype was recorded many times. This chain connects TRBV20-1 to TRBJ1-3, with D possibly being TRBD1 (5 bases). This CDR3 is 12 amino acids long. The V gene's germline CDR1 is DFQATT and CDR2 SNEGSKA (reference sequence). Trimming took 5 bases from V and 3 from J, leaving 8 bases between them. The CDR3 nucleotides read TGCAGTGCTGCGGGGGTTGGAAACACCATATATTTT. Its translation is CSAAGVGNTIYF.

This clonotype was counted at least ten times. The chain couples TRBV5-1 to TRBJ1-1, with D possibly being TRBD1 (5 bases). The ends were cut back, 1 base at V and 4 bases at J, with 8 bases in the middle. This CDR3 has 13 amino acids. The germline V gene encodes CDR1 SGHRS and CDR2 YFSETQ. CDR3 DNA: TGCGCCAGCAGCTTGAGGGGCGCCACTGAAGCTTTCTTT. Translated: CASSLRGATEAFF.